This T cell receptor beta chain was sequenced for a study of long-term antiretroviral therapy in people with HIV. Findings and caveats of the study: Across all time points, the repertoire was dominated by clones that expanded before ART. Once patients were on ART, diversity went higher but still fell short of transplant donor controls.

Running of the v3.0 immunoSEQ assay took place at survey level. This table comes from immunoSEQ multiplex PCR, and its TCRdb copy is limited to in-frame clones, with some not included. The table lists 25,000 to 35,000 clones, 85% to 90% of them singletons. For this clone: Its target is not known.

V gave up 3 bases and J gave up 7 bases, with 10 bases separating them. Germline-derived CDR1 and CDR2 are KGHSH and LQKENI. The CDR3 length is 13 residues. J is TRBJ1-5 and V is TRBV18; no clear D. The receptor was derived from a man in his fifties or sixties with HIV. Sequenced here: unsorted PBMCs, sampled 3.2 years before starting antiretroviral therapy. DNA of the CDR3: TGTGCCAGCTCACCTGAATTACGCCAGCCCCAGCATTTT. Protein sequence: CASSPELRQPQHF. The entire variable domain, with the rest obtained from reference TRBV18 and TRBJ1-5, is as follows: NAGVMQNPRHLVRRRGQEARLRCSPMKGHSHVYWYRQLPEEGLKFMVYLQKENIIDESGMPKERFSAEFPKEGPSILRIQQVVRGDSAAYFCASSPELRQPQHFGDGTRLSIL.